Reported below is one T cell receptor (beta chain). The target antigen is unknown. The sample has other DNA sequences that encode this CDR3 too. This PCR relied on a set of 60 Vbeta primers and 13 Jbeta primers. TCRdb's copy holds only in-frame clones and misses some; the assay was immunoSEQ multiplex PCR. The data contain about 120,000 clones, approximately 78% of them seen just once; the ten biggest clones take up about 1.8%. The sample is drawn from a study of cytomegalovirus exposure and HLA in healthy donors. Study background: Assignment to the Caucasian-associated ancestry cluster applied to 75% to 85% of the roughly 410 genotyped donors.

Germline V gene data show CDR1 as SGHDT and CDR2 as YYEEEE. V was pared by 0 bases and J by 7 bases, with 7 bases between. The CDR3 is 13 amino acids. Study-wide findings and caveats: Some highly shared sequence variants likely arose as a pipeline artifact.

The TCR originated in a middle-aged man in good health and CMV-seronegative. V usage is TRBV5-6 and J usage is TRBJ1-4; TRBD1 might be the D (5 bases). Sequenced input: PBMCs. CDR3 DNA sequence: TGTGCCAGCAGCTTGGGGGGGGGTGAAAAACTGTTTTTT. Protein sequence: CASSLGGGEKLFF.